Listed below are T cell receptor beta chains from one sample, sequenced in a study of blood T cell repertoires in COVID-19. Profiling relied on immunoSEQ multiplex PCR, and the TCRdb table lists in-frame clones only, not all of them. The sample lists 75,000 to 100,000 clones, over 70% occurring once. Specimen: peripheral blood. The receptors here all came from a man aged 65 to 79 with acute or convalescent COVID-19. The CDR3 runs from the conserved cysteine through the conserved F or W. A D gene is named only where the DNA matches it firmly. Rows may omit the clone size; those that give it use once, few, many or a size class.

TRBV6-5	TRBJ1-1	TRBD1	.	CASSYSNRGDNEAFF	TGTGCCAGCAGTTACTCCAACAGGGGAGATAATGAAGCTTTCTTT
TRBV23-1	TRBJ1-5	.	.	CASSQEGRERGQPQHF	TGCGCCAGCAGTCAAGAGGGCAGGGAGCGGGGTCAGCCCCAGCATTTT
TRBV9	TRBJ2-3	TRBD1	.	CASSARDRVTTDTQYF	TGTGCCAGCAGCGCCAGGGACAGGGTAACTACAGATACGCAGTATTTT
TRBV2	TRBJ1-1	TRBD1	few	CASIPGQGARGTEAFF	TGTGCCAGCATTCCGGGACAGGGGGCCCGGGGGACTGAAGCTTTCTTT
TRBV6-5	TRBJ2-5	TRBD1	.	CASRSWDRGETQYF	TGTGCCAGCAGGAGCTGGGACAGGGGAGAGACCCAGTACTTC
TRBV28	TRBJ1-2	TRBD1	.	CASSFRQGGGYTF	TGTGCCAGCAGTTTCCGACAGGGCGGGGGCTACACCTTC
TRBV23-1	TRBJ1-5	TRBD1	once	CASSQPDRGAYSNQPQHF	TGCGCCAGCAGTCAACCGGACAGGGGGGCTTATAGCAATCAGCCCCAGCATTTT
TRBV12-3/TRBV12-4	TRBJ2-5	.	.	CASSPDYQETQYF	TGTGCCAGCAGCCCGGACTACCAAGAGACCCAGTACTTC
TRBV30	TRBJ1-2	.	.	CAWSVPGNGYTF	TGTGCCTGGAGTGTACCAGGGAACGGCTACACCTTC
TRBV28	TRBJ1-6	TRBD1	once	CASSTTGSDNSPLHF	TGTGCCAGCAGCACGACAGGGTCGGATAATTCACCCCTCCACTTT
TRBV7-3	TRBJ2-3	.	.	CASSPSLGEADTQYF	TGTGCCAGCAGCCCATCCCTGGGAGAGGCTGATACGCAGTATTTT
TRBV28	TRBJ2-2	.	.	CVVRGGTGELFF	TGTGTTGTCAGGGGCGGCACCGGGGAGCTGTTTTTT
TRBV14	TRBJ2-1	TRBD2	.	CASSLFSGFYNEQFF	TGTGCCAGCAGCCTTTTTAGCGGGTTTTACAATGAGCAGTTCTTC
TRBV27	TRBJ2-5	.	.	CASSFQAGWETQYF	TGTGCCAGCAGTTTTCAGGCTGGATGGGAGACCCAGTACTTC
TRBV7-2	TRBJ1-2	TRBD1	.	CASSSSRAGGRRYTF	TGTGCCAGCAGCTCGTCGAGAGCAGGGGGACGTCGCTACACCTTC
TRBV18	TRBJ1-1	.	.	CASSPQVGNEAFF	TGTGCCAGCTCACCGCAGGTCGGCAATGAAGCTTTCTTT
TRBV5-8	TRBJ2-7	.	.	CASSLVGSNF	TGTGCCAGCAGCTTGGTGGGTAGCAACTTC
TRBV5-1	TRBJ2-3	TRBD1	once	CASSLGGQGAGDTQYF	TGCGCCAGCAGCTTGGGAGGTCAGGGGGCGGGAGATACGCAGTATTTT
TRBV6-4	TRBJ2-1	TRBD2	.	CASSFVTSGYNEQFF	TGTGCCAGCAGTTTTGTGACTAGCGGGTACAATGAGCAGTTCTTC
TRBV10-1	TRBJ2-5	.	.	CASSVGAEETQYF	TGCGCCAGCAGCGTGGGGGCTGAGGAGACCCAGTACTTC
TRBV10-2	TRBJ2-2	.	.	CASKRDTNTGELFF	TGCGCCAGTAAAAGAGACACGAACACCGGGGAGCTGTTTTTT
TRBV30	TRBJ2-7	TRBD2	.	CAWSVRGLADYGQYF	TGTGCCTGGAGTGTACGGGGACTAGCGGACTACGGGCAGTACTTC
TRBV21-1	TRBJ2-7	.	.	CASSKGDSSYEQYF	TGTGCCAGCAGCAAAGGGGACAGCTCCTACGAGCAGTACTTC
TRBV21-1	TRBJ2-1	.	.	CASSRGSAPPLDNEQFF	TGTGCCAGCAGCCGGGGGTCGGCTCCTCCTCTAGACAATGAGCAGTTCTTC
TRBV5-4	TRBJ2-1	.	.	CASSGEAATYNEQFF	TGTGCCAGCAGCGGGGAGGCTGCCACCTACAATGAGCAGTTCTTC
TRBV6-2/TRBV6-3	TRBJ1-5	.	.	CASSYSAGRGNQPQHF	TGTGCCAGCAGTTACTCGGCAGGGAGGGGTAATCAGCCCCAGCATTTT
TRBV28	TRBJ1-2	TRBD1	few	CASTPADRDYGYTF	TGTGCCAGCACCCCCGCGGACAGGGACTATGGCTACACCTTC
TRBV5-6	TRBJ1-3	.	.	CASSFFFRGGNTIYF	TGTGCCAGCAGCTTCTTTTTCCGGGGAGGAAACACCATATATTTT